These T cell receptor beta chains were read from a single sample in a study of breast tumors, draining lymph nodes, adjacent tissues. TCRdb re-derived calls from the multiplex PCR reads in MiXCR, one entry per CDR3 protein. Among 20,000 to 25,000 distinct CDR3 sequences, roughly 21% were seen once, and the ten largest hold approximately 15%. Sample: breast tumor tissue. Receptors originate from a female donor with breast cancer. Some clones in this sample may be carry-over from other donors' samples. Both conserved end residues are part of each CDR3. Fields, in order: V gene, D gene, clone size, J gene, CDR3 DNA, CDR3 protein. A D gene is named only where the DNA matches it firmly. Some rows have no size entry. The others give once, few or many, or a class for an expanded clone.

TRBV29-1	.	many	TRBJ2-3	TGCAGCGTTGGAAGGGACGGTAGCACAGATACGCAGTATTTT	CSVGRDGSTDTQYF
TRBV10-3	TRBD1	many	TRBJ2-1	TGTGCCATCAGTGAAAGACAGGGGATCAGCAATGAGCAGTTCTTC	CAISERQGISNEQFF
TRBV28	TRBD2	.	TRBJ2-1	TGTGCCAGCAGCCCGGGACTAGCGGGCCTAGGTAGTGAGCAGTTCTTC	CASSPGLAGLGSEQFF
TRBV5-4	TRBD2	many	TRBJ2-1	TGTGCCAGCAGCTTTTCGGGGACTACAAGCTCCTACAATGAGCAGTTCTTC	CASSFSGTTSSYNEQFF
TRBV10-2	.	many	TRBJ2-2	TGCGCCAGCAAGGCAGGGTTCACCGCGAACACCGGGGAGCTGTTTTTT	CASKAGFTANTGELFF
TRBV6-6	TRBD1	many	TRBJ2-1	TGTGCCAGCGTCCGGGACAGTACCTACAATGAGCAGTTCTTC	CASVRDSTYNEQFF
TRBV10-3	.	.	TRBJ1-1	TGTGCCATCAGTGAGGAGTCACGGGGAAACACTGAAGCTTTCTTT	CAISEESRGNTEAFF
TRBV19	TRBD2	many	TRBJ2-7	TGTGCCAGTAGTATTTCTAGCGGGAGGGCCTACGAGCAGTACTTC	CASSISSGRAYEQYF
TRBV7-8	TRBD2	many	TRBJ2-5	TGTGCCAGCAGCTTAGGCGGGGGGGGAAATCAAGAGACCCAGTACTTC	CASSLGGGGNQETQYF
TRBV7-6	.	many	TRBJ2-5	TGTGCCAGCAGCTTAGATTTTAGCGGAGGAGAGACCCAGTACTTC	CASSLDFSGGETQYF
TRBV11-2	.	many	TRBJ2-3	TGTGCCAGCAGCTACTCAGCCTACCGCACAGATACGCAGTATTTT	CASSYSAYRTDTQYF
TRBV14	.	many	TRBJ2-1	TGTGCCAGCAGCCCGAGGGACCGACCATACAATGAGCAGTTCTTC	CASSPRDRPYNEQFF
TRBV10-3	TRBD2	many	TRBJ2-1	TGTGCCAACGTAGCTAGCGGGGTCTACAATGAGCAGTTCTTC	CANVASGVYNEQFF
TRBV4-1	TRBD2	many	TRBJ2-3	TGCGCCAGCAGCCAAGGTGGGCTAGCGGGAGGCTCTAGCACAGATACGCAGTATTTT	CASSQGGLAGGSSTDTQYF
TRBV9	.	many	TRBJ1-2	TGTGCCAGCAGCCCCCACCTCGACGGGGGGGATGGCTACACCTTC	CASSPHLDGGDGYTF
TRBV5-5	.	many	TRBJ2-1	TGTGCCAGCAGCTTCTTGGATGAGCAGTTCTTC	CASSFLDEQFF
TRBV5-1	TRBD2	medium-sized	TRBJ2-1	TGCGCCAGCAGCTTGGAGTTACTAGCGGGCTACAATGAGCAGTTCTTC	CASSLELLAGYNEQFF
TRBV30	.	many	TRBJ1-2	TGTGCCTGGATGAGAGGGGACGGCTACACCTTC	CAWMRGDGYTF
TRBV28	TRBD1	many	TRBJ1-6	TGTGCCAGCACCATTAAGACAGGGGGCTTCGGTTCACCCCTCCACTTT	CASTIKTGGFGSPLHF
TRBV6-5	TRBD2	many	TRBJ2-1	TGTGCCAGCAGTTACACTAGCGGGACTTACAATGAGCAGTTCTTC	CASSYTSGTYNEQFF
TRBV5-1	.	many	TRBJ1-2	TGCGCCAGCAGCCCCGGGGAGGGGGGCTATGGCTACACCTTC	CASSPGEGGYGYTF
TRBV12-3/TRBV12-4	TRBD2	many	TRBJ2-1	TGTGCCAGCAGGGGGGGGGGAGCAGCCCCCTACAATGAGCAGTTCTTC	CASRGGGAAPYNEQFF
TRBV30	.	many	TRBJ1-2	TGTGCCTGGAGTCCAGGGGCCGTCTTAGGCTACACCTTC	CAWSPGAVLGYTF
TRBV29-1	.	.	TRBJ1-1	TGCAGCGTTTCCCCATGGAAAAACACTGAAGCTTTCTTT	CSVSPWKNTEAFF
TRBV28	.	.	TRBJ2-1	TGTGCCAGCAGCCGAGCAGCGGCAAGCTCCTACAATGAGCAGTTCTTC	CASSRAAASSYNEQFF
TRBV20-1	.	medium-sized	TRBJ1-2	TGCAGTGCTAGGCGACTGGGGGGGGCCGTCAACTATGGCTACACCTTC	CSARRLGGAVNYGYTF
TRBV6-5	.	many	TRBJ2-3	TGTGCCAGCAGTTATCGGGGACCCACAGATACGCAGTATTTT	CASSYRGPTDTQYF
TRBV7-9	.	.	TRBJ2-5	TGTGCCAGCAGCTATACTAGCCACCAAGAGACCCAGTACTTC	CASSYTSHQETQYF
TRBV15	.	many	TRBJ1-3	TGTGCCACCAGCAGAGATAGGACAGTCCTCTCTGGAAACACCATATATTTT	CATSRDRTVLSGNTIYF
TRBV5-4	TRBD1	many	TRBJ1-2	TGTGCCAGCAGCTTGGGCACAGGGGGACCGTATGGCTACACCTTC	CASSLGTGGPYGYTF
TRBV6-4	TRBD2	.	TRBJ2-1	TGTGCCAGCAGTGAAACCGGGACTAAGGGCTCCAATGAGCAGTTCTTC	CASSETGTKGSNEQFF
TRBV5-6	.	.	TRBJ2-3	TGTGCCAGCAGCTTGGCGCGGGACAGATACACAGATACGCAGTATTTT	CASSLARDRYTDTQYF
TRBV6-4	.	.	TRBJ2-5	TGTGCCAGCAGTGAAAGCCCAGGGGGGCAAGAGACCCAGTACTTC	CASSESPGGQETQYF
TRBV4-1	.	many	TRBJ1-4	TGCGCCAGTACAATCAGGGTGGGGGGAGAAAAACTGTTTTTT	CASTIRVGGEKLFF
TRBV7-9	.	few	TRBJ1-1	TGTGCCAGCAGCTTAGCCTTGAACACTGAAGCTTTCTTT	CASSLALNTEAFF
TRBV12-3/TRBV12-4	TRBD1	many	TRBJ2-7	TGTGCCAGCAGCCCCAGAACGGTTAGGGGGCGGCACGAGCAGTACTTC	CASSPRTVRGRHEQYF
TRBV6-1	.	many	TRBJ1-3	TGTGCCAGCAGGGAGCAGGCCGGCAGAAGTGACACCATATATTTT	CASREQAGRSDTIYF
TRBV20-1	TRBD1	medium-sized	TRBJ1-6	TGCAGTGCTAGGGGACAGGGACGTTCACCCCTCCACTTT	CSARGQGRSPLHF
TRBV6-1	.	many	TRBJ2-2	TGTGCCAGCAGTGAGTGGGACACCGGGGAGCTGTTTTTT	CASSEWDTGELFF
TRBV20-1	.	many	TRBJ1-3	TGCAGTGCTAAGCAACCCCAGAGGCCGGGAAACACCATATATTTT	CSAKQPQRPGNTIYF
TRBV18	.	.	TRBJ1-4	TGTGCCAGCTCACCGGGGGGTCGGGTTCGCGAAAAACTGTTTTTT	CASSPGGRVREKLFF
TRBV15	TRBD1	.	TRBJ1-6	TGTGCCACCAGCAGTCGGACAGGAGAAACGTCACCCCTCCACTTT	CATSSRTGETSPLHF
TRBV9	.	many	TRBJ2-3	TGTGCCAGCAGCGCCCAAGGAGGTCTTTGGGGGGATACGCAGTATTTT	CASSAQGGLWGDTQYF
TRBV12-3/TRBV12-4	.	.	TRBJ1-6	TGTGCCAGCAGCACGGGACTCCGGAGGTCACCCCTCCACTTT	CASSTGLRRSPLHF
TRBV5-1	.	many	TRBJ2-2	TGCGCCAGCAGCTTGGGAGGGGGTGACACCGGGGAGCTGTTTTTT	CASSLGGGDTGELFF
TRBV2	TRBD1	few	TRBJ1-1	TGTGCCAGCAGCCCCCCCATGTCAACAGGGGGCACTGAAGCTTTCTTT	CASSPPMSTGGTEAFF
TRBV28	.	few	TRBJ2-2	TGTGCCAGCAGTCCGTATAAAAACGGGGAGCTGTTTTTT	CASSPYKNGELFF
TRBV20-1	.	many	TRBJ2-7	TGCAGTGCTAGAGATCGAGACACGGGAACCTACGAGCAGTACTTC	CSARDRDTGTYEQYF